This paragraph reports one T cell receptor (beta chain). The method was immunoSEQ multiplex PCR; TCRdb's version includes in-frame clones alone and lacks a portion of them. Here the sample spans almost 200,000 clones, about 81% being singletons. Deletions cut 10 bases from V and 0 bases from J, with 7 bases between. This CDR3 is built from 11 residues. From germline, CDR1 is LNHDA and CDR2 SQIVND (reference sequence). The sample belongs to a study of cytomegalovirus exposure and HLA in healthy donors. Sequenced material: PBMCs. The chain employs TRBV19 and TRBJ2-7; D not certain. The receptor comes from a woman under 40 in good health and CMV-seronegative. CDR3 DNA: TGTGCCATAGGCGGCTCCTACGAGCAGTACTTC. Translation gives CAIGGSYEQYF. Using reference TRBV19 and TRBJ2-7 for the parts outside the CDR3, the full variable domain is DGGITQSPKYLFRKEGQNVTLSCEQNLNHDAMYWYRQDPGQGLRLIYYSQIVNDFQKGDIAEGYSVSREKKESFPLTVTSAQKNPTAFYLCAIGGSYEQYFGPGTRLTVT.